This TCR beta chain was sequenced during a study of T cell repertoires in cytomegalovirus infection. Study-wide findings and caveats: Within the response measured ex vivo, HLA-C-restricted CMV-specific TCR beta clonotypes were dominant.

V was clipped by 3 bases and J by 5 bases; unmatched bases: 3. This CDR3 has 14 residues. In germline, CDR1 is SGHVS, CDR2 FNYEAQ. Each CDR3 protein is one row after TCRdb ran MiXCR on the reads. The sample shows about 100,000 distinct CDR3 sequences, under 55% of them seen only once. A word on this clonotype: The antigen is not known.

This chain uses TRBV7-6 with TRBJ2-5, with TRBD1 matching over 10 bases. Sequencing used CD8+ T cells from cultured PBMCs, obtained from culture after CMV antigen stimulation. The receptor's source is a human donor in good health (CMV status not recorded). Some clones in this sample may be carry-over from other donors' samples. The CDR3 loop is CASSFLGQGETQYF. For the CDR3, the DNA is TGTGCCAGCAGCTTTCTGGGACAGGGGGAGACCCAGTACTTC.